The following is a TCR beta chain sequence with its context. Its antigen remains unknown. One base away lies a much larger clone, so this may be a sequencing read error. TCR alpha and beta CDR3 regions were amplified from RNA using iRepertoire nested multiplex PCR. Tissue mRNA or PBMC total RNA, about 90-400 ng, went into one-step reverse transcription and amplification. TCRdb analysed the multiplex PCR reads with MiXCR anew, one entry per CDR3 protein. Found here are about 180,000 distinct CDR3 sequences, under 55% of them singletons; the top ten hold 5.2%. The data were obtained in a study of glioma-infiltrating T cells. V was trimmed by 3 bases and J by 4 bases, leaving 15 bases between them. This CDR3 is 15 amino acids long. The germline gives CDR1 MGHDK, CDR2 SYGVNS. Study-wide results and caveats: Tissue and blood shared very few CDR3 sequences. Gliomas, especially low-grade, showed above-expected tissue-blood divergence; non-neoplastic patients showed below.

The TCR sequence derives from a human donor with low-grade glioma or glioblastoma, undergoing nonglioma brain surgery, or in good health (not recorded which). The chain uses TRBV25-1 and TRBJ2-5; perhaps TRBD2 as D (5 bases). The sequenced sample was glioma tissue, nonneoplastic brain tissue, or PBMCs (not recorded which). The CDR3 nucleotides are TGTGCCAGCAGTGACACGGGAAAGACATTAGAGACCCAGTACTTC. This translates into CASSDTGKTLETQYF.